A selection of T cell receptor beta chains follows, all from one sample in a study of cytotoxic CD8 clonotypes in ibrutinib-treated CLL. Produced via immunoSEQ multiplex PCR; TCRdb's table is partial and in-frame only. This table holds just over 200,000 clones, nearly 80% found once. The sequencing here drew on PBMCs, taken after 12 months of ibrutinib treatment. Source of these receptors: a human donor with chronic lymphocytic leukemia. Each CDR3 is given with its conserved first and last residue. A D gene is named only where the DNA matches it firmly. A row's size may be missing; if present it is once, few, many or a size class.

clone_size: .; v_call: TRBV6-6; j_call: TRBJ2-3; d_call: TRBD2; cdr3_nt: TGTGCCAGCAGCACTAGCGGGGTCACAGATACGCAGTATTTT; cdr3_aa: CASSTSGVTDTQYF
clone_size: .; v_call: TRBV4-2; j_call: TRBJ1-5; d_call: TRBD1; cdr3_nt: TGTGCCAGCAGCCAGGACATTTTCGGACAGGCTCGCAATCAGCCCCAGCATTTT; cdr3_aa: CASSQDIFGQARNQPQHF
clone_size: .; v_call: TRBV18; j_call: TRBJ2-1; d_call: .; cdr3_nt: TGTGCCAGCTCACCACGACAGAGCTACAATGAGCAGTTCTTC; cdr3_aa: CASSPRQSYNEQFF
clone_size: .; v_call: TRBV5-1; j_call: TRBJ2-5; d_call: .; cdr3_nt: TGCGCCAGCAGCTCGGGATTGGGGGCGCAAGAGACCCAGTACTTC; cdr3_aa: CASSSGLGAQETQYF
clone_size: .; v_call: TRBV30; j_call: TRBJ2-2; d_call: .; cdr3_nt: TGTGCCTGGAAGCATTCAGCGGATAACACCGGGGAGCTGTTTTTT; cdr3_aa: CAWKHSADNTGELFF
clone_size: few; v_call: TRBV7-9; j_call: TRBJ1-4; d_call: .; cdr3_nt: TGTGCCAGCCGCACCGGGGGGGCAACTAATGAAAAACTGTTTTTT; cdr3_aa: CASRTGGATNEKLFF
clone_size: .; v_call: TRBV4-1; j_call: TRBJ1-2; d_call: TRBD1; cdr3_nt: TGCGCCAGCAGCCAAGCGGACAGGGGGGCTTGGGCCTATGGCTACACCTTC; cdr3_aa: CASSQADRGAWAYGYTF
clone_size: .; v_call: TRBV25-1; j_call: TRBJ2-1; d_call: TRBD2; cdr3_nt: TGTGCCAGCAGTGAAACTAGCGGGAGGTCCTACAATGAGCAGTTCTTC; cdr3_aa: CASSETSGRSYNEQFF
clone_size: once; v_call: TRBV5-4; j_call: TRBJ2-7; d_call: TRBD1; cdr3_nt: TGTGCCAGCAGCTTGGTGGTGACAGGGGTTCTCCCCTACGAGCAGTACTTC; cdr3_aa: CASSLVVTGVLPYEQYF
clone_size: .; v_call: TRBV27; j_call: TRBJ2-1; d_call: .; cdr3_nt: TGTGCCAGCAGTTTATCGTTCAGGGTGGGCGAGCAGTTCTTC; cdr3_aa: CASSLSFRVGEQFF
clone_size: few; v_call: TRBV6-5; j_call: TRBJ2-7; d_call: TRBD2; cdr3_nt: TGTGCCAGCAGTTTAACTAGCGGGGGCTCCTCCTACGAGCAGTACTTC; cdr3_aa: CASSLTSGGSSYEQYF
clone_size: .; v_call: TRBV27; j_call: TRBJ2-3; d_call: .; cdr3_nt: TGTGCCAGCAGGGGCAGGGGAGGGTACACAGATACGCAGTATTTT; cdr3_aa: CASRGRGGYTDTQYF
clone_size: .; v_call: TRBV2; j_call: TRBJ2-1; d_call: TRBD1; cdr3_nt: TGTGCCAGCCATGGGACAGCTATCTACAATGAGCAGTTCTTC; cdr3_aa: CASHGTAIYNEQFF
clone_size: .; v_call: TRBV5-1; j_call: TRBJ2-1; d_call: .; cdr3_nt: TGCGCCAGCAGCTTCGCTATTGCGGGGAACAATGAGCAGTTCTTC; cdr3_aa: CASSFAIAGNNEQFF
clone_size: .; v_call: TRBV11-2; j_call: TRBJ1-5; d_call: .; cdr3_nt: TGTGCCAGCAGCTTAGACAGCACGACGATGCCAAATCAGCCCCAGCATTTT; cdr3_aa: CASSLDSTTMPNQPQHF
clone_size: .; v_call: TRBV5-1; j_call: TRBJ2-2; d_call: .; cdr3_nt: TGCGCCAGCAGCTTGGTTGGGCGCCAGTTGACCGGGGAGCTGTTTTTT; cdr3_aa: CASSLVGRQLTGELFF
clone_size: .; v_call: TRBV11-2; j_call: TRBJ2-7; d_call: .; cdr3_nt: TGTGCCAGCAGCTTAGAGGCTGGAGGTGTATACGAGCAGTACTTC; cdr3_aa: CASSLEAGGVYEQYF
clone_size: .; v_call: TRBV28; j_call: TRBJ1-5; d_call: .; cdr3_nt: TGTGCCAGCAGTTTCCCCCTCCTCAATCAGCCCCAGCATTTT; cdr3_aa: CASSFPLLNQPQHF
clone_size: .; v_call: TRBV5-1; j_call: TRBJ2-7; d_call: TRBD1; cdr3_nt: TGCGCCAGCAGCGATAGACAGGGCGAGGTCTACGAGCAGTACTTC; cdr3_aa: CASSDRQGEVYEQYF
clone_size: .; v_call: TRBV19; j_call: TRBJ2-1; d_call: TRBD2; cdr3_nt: TGTGCCAGTATTCCGACTAGCGGGGGTCCCAATGAGCAGTTCTTC; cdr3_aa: CASIPTSGGPNEQFF
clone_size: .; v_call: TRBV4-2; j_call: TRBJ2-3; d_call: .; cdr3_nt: TGTGCCAGCAGCCAAGATACGGTTACGCAGTATTTT; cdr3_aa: CASSQDTVTQYF
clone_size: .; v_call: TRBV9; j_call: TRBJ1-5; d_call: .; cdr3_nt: TGTGCCAGCAGCAGGGGAGGTATCAATCAGCCCCAGCATTTT; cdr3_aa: CASSRGGINQPQHF
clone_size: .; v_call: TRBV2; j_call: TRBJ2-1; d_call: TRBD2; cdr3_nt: TGTGCCAGCAGTGAAGTGCCGGGAGGGCCCAATGAGCAGTTCTTC; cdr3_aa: CASSEVPGGPNEQFF
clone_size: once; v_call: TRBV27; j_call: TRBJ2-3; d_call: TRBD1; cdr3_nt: TGTGCCAGCAGTTTGTTAAGGGGACAGGGGGGTCCGGATACGCAGTATTTT; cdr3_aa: CASSLLRGQGGPDTQYF
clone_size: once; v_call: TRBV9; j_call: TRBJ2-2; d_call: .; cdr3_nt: TGTGCCAGCAGCGTCTCGGGGGCCCCCGGGGAGCTGTTTTTT; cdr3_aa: CASSVSGAPGELFF
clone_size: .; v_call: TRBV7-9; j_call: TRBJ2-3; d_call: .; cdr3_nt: TGTGCCAGCAGCGGAGGGCCGTGGACAGATACGCAGTATTTT; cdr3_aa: CASSGGPWTDTQYF
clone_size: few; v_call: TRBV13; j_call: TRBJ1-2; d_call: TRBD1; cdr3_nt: TGTGCCAGCAGCCCGGGACAGGGGGTAGGAGGCTACACCTTC; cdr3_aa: CASSPGQGVGGYTF
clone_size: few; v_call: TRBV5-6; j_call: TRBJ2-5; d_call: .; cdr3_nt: TGTGCCAGCAGCTCTAAGGATCGAGAGACCCAGTACTTC; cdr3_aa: CASSSKDRETQYF